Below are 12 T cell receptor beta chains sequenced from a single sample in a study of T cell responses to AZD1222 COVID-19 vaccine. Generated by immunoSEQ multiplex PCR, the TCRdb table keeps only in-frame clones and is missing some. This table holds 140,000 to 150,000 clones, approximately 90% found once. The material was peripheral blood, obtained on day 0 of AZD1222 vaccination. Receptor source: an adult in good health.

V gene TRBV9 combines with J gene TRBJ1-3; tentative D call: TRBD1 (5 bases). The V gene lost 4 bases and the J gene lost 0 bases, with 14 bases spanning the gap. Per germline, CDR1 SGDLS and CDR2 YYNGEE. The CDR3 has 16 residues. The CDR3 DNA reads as TGTGCCAGCAGCCCCAGAGGGGATTACTCTGGAAACACCATATATTTT. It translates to CASSPRGDYSGNTIYF.

This chain's CDR3 is CASSPRGRGYNEQFF. As DNA, the CDR3 is TGTGCCAGCTCACCAAGGGGCAGGGGTTATAATGAGCAGTTCTTC. The chain couples TRBV18 to TRBJ2-1; weak D call: TRBD1 (6 bases). Trimming shortened V by 2 bases and J by 7 bases, and 15 bases separated the two germline ends. CDR1 is KGHSH, CDR2 LQKENI, per germline. The CDR3 has 15 residues.

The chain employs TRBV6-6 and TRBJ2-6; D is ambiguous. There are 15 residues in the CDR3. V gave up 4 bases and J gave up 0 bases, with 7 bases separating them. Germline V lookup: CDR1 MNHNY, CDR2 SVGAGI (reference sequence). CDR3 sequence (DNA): TGTGCCAGCAGTTCCCCGGGCTCTGGGGCCAACGTCCTGACTTTC. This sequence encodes CASSSPGSGANVLTF.

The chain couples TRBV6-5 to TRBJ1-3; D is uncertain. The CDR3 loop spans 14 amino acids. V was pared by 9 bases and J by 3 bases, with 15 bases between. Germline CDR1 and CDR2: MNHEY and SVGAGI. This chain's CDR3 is CASPPLGGGNTIYF. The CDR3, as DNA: TGTGCCAGTCCTCCCCTAGGAGGTGGAAACACCATATATTTT.

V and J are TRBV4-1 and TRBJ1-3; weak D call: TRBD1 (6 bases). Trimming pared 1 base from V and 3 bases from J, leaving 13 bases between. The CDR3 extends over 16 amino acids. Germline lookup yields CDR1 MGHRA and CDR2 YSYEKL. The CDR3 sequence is CASSQGRTAYGNTIYF. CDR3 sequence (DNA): TGCGCCAGCAGCCAAGGAAGGACAGCCTATGGAAACACCATATATTTT.

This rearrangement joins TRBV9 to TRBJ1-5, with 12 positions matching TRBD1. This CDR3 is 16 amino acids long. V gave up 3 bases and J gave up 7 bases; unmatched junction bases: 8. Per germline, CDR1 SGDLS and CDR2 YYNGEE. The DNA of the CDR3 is TGTGCCAGCAGCGCTGGGACAGGGGGCGCGGGACAGCCCCAGCATTTT. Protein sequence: CASSAGTGGAGQPQHF. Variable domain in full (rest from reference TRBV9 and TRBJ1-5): DSGVTQTPKHLITATGQRVTLRCSPRSGDLSVYWYQQSLDQGLQFLIQYYNGEERAKGNILERFSAQQFPDLHSELNLSSLELGDSALYFCASSAGTGGAGQPQHFGDGTRLSIL.

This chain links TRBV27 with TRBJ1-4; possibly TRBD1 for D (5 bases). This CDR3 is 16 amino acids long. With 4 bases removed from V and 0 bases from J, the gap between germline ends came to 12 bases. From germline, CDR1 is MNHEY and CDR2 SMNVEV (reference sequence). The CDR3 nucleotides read TGTGCCAGCAGTTCCTGGGGCGGAGCAACTAATGAAAAACTGTTTTTT. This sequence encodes CASSSWGGATNEKLFF.

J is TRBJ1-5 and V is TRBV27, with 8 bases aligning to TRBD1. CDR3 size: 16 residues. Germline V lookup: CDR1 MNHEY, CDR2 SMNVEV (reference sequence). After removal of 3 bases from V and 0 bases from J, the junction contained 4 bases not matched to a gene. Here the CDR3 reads CASSFTGGYSNQPQHF. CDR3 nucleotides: TGTGCCAGCAGTTTCACAGGGGGTTATAGCAATCAGCCCCAGCATTTT.

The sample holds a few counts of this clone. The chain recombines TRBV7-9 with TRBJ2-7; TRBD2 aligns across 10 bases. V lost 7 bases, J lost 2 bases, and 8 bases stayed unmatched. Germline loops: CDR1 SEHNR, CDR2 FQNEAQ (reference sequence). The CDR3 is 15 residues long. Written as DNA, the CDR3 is TGTGCCAGCAACGAAGCGGGAGGGCCCACCTACGAGCAGTACTTC. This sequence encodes CASNEAGGPTYEQYF.

CDR3: CAARPGTGNTGELFF. The CDR3 DNA sequence: TGTGCCGCTCGGCCCGGGACAGGGAACACCGGGGAGCTGTTTTTT. This chain joins TRBV30 and TRBJ2-2; 8 bases map to TRBD1. Losses at the gene ends were 8 bases for V and 1 base for J; bases not matched to a gene: 9. The CDR3 is 15 residues long. Germline values: CDR1 GTSNPN, CDR2 SVGIG (reference sequence).

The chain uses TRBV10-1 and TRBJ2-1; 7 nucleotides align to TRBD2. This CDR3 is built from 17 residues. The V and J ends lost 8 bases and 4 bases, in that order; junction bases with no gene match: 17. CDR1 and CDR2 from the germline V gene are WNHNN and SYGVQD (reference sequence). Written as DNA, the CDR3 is TGCGCCAGCTCACGTATGGGAGGGCCAAGACTTTACAATGAGCAGTTCTTC. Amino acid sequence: CASSRMGGPRLYNEQFF.

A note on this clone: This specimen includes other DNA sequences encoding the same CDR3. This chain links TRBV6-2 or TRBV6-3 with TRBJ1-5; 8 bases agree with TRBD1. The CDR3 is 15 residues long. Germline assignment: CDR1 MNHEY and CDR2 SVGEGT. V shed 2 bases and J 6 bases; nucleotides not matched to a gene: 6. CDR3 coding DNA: TGTGCCAGCAGTTACGCAGGGGGCGCGGGTCAGCCCCAGCATTTT. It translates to CASSYAGGAGQPQHF.